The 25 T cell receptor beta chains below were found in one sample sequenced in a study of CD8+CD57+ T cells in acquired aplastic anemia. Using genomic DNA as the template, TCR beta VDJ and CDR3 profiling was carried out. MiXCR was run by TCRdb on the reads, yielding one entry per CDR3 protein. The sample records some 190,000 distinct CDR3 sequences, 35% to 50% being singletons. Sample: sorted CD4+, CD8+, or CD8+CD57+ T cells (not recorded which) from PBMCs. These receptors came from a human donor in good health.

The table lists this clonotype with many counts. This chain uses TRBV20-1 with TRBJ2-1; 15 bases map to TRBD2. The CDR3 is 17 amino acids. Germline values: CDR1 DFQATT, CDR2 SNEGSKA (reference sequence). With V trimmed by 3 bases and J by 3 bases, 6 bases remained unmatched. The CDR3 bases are TGCAGTGCTAGCGGGACTAGCGGGAGGAAGGGCTACAATGAGCAGTTCTTC. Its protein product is CSASGTSGRKGYNEQFF.

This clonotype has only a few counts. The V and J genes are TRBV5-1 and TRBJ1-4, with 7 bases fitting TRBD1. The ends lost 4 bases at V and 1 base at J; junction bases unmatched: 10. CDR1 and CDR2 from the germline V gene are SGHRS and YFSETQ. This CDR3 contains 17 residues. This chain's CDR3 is CASSLLPQGGTNEKLFF. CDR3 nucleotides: TGCGCCAGCAGCCTTTTACCCCAGGGGGGAACTAATGAAAAACTGTTTTTT.

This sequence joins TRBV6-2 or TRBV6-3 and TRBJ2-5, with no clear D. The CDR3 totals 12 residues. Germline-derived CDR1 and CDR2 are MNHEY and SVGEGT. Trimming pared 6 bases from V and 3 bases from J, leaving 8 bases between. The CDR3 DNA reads TGTGCCAGCAGCCCACGGGAAGAGACCCAGTACTTC. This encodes CASSPREETQYF.

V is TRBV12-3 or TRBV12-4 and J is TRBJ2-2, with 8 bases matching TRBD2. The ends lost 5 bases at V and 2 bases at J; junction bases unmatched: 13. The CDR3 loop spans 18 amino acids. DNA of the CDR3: TGTGCCAGCAGTCCCCCGGGAAGCGGGAGAACAAACACCGGGGAGCTGTTTTTT. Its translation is CASSPPGSGRTNTGELFF.

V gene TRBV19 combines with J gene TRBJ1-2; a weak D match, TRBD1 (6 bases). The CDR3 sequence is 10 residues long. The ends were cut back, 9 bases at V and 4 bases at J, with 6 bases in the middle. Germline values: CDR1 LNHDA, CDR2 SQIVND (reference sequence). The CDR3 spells CARDSYGYTF. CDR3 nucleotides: TGTGCCAGGGACAGCTATGGCTACACCTTC.

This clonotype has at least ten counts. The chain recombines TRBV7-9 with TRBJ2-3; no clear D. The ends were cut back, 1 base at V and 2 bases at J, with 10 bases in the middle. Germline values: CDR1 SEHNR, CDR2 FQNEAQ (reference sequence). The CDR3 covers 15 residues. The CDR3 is CASSLDGRTTDTQYF. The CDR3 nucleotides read TGTGCCAGCAGCTTAGATGGCAGGACCACAGATACGCAGTATTTT. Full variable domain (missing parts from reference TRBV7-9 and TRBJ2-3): DTGVSQNPRHKITKRGQNVTFRCDPISEHNRLYWYRQTLGQGPEFLTYFQNEAQLEKSRLLSDRFSAERPKGSFSTLEIQRTEQGDSAMYLCASSLDGRTTDTQYFGPGTRLTVL.

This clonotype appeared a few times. The CDR3 nucleotides read TGTGCCAGCAGTGACCCCGGAACTTACACCGACACCCAGAACTATGGCTACACCTTC. Its protein product is CASSDPGTYTDTQNYGYTF. The genes are TRBV6-4 and TRBJ1-2; D unclear. Trimming shortened V by 2 bases and J by 2 bases, and 24 bases separated the two germline ends. From germline, CDR1 is MRHNA and CDR2 SNTAGT. CDR3 length: 19 residues.

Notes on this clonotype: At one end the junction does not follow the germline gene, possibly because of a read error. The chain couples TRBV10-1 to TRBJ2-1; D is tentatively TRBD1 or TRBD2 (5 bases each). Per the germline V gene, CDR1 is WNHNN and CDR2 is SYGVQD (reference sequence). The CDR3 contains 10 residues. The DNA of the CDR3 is TGCGCCTGCCGAGGGGCGGGCAATGGTTTC. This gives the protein CACRGAGNGF.

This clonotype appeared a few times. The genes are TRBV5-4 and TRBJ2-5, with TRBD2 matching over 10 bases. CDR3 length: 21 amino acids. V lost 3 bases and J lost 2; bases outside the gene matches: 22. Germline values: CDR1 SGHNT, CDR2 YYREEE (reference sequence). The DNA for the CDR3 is TGTGCCAGCAGCTCGGCTAACTTTAGACTAGCGGGTCCGGGGGTACAAGAGACCCAGTACTTC. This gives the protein CASSSANFRLAGPGVQETQYF.

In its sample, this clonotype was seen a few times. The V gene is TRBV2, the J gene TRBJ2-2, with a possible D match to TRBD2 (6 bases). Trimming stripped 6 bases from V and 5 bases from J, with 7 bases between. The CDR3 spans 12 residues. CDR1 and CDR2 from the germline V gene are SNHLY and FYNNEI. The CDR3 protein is CASSRETGELFF. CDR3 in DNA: TGTGCCAGCAGCCGGGAGACCGGGGAGCTGTTTTTT.

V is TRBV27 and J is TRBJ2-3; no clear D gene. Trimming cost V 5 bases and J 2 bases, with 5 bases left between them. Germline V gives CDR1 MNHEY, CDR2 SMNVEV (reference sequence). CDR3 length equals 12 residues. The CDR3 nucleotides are TGTGCCAGCAGTCCGCACACAGATACGCAGTATTTT. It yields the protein CASSPHTDTQYF.

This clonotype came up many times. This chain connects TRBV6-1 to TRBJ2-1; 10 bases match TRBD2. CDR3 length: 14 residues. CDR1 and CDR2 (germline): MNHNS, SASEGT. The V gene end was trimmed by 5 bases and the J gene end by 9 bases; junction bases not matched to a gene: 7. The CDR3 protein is CASSKELAGREQFF. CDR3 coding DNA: TGTGCCAGCAGTAAGGAACTAGCGGGGCGTGAGCAGTTCTTC.

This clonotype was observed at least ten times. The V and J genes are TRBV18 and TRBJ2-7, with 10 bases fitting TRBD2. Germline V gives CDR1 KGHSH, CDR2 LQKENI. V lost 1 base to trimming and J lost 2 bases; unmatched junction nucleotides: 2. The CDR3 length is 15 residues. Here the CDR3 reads CASSPRTSGAYEQYF. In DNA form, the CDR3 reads TGTGCCAGCTCACCACGAACTAGCGGGGCCTACGAGCAGTACTTC.

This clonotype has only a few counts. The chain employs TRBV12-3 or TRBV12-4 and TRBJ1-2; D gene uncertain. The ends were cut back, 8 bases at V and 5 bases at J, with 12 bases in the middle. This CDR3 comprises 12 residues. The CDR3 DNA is TGTGCCAGCCGAAAAGGAGGGTATGGCTACACCTTC. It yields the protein CASRKGGYGYTF.

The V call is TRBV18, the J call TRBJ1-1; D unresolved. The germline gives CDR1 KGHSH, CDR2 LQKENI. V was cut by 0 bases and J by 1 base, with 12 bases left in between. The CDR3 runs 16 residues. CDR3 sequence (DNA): TGTGCCAGCTCACCACCGACCCTTACGTCGAACACTGAAGCTTTCTTT. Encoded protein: CASSPPTLTSNTEAFF. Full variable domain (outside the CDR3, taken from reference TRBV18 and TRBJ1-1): NAGVMQNPRHLVRRRGQEARLRCSPMKGHSHVYWYRQLPEEGLKFMVYLQKENIIDESGMPKERFSAEFPKEGPSILRIQQVVRGDSAAYFCASSPPTLTSNTEAFFGQGTRLTVV.

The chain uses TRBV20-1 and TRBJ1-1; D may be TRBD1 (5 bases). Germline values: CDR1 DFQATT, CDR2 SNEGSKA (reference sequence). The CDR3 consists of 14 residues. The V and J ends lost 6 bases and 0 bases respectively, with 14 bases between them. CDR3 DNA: TGCAGTGCCAGTCAGGGCAGAGTGAACACTGAAGCTTTCTTT. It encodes CSASQGRVNTEAFF.

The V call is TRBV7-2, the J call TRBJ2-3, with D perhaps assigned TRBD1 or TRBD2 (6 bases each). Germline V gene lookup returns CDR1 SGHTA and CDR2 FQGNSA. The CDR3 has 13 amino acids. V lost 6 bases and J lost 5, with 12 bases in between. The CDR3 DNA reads TGTGCCAGCAGTGAAGGGGGGAAAGATACGCAGTATTTT. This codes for CASSEGGKDTQYF.

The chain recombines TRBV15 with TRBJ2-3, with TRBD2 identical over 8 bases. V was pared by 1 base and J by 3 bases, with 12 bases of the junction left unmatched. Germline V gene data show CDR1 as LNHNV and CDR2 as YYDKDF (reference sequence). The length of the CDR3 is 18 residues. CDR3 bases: TGTGCCACCAGCAGAGGAGGAAGCGGGAGTAAAAAGACAGATACGCAGTATTTT. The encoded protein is CATSRGGSGSKKTDTQYF.

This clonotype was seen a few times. This CDR3 is CASSEQGPGLTPRSGELFF. Written as DNA, the CDR3 is TGTGCCAGCAGTGAACAGGGCCCGGGACTTACCCCGCGGTCCGGGGAGCTGTTTTTT. This rearrangement joins TRBV6-1 to TRBJ2-2; a possible D gene is TRBD2 (6 bases). V was pared by 2 bases and J by 6 bases, with 25 bases between. Germline V CDR1 and CDR2: MNHNS, SASEGT. The CDR3 runs 19 residues.

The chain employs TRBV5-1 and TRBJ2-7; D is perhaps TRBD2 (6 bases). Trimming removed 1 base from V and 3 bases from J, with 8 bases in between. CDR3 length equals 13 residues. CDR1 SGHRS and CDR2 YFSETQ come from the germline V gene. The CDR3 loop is CASSLNGGYEQYF. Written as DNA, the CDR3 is TGCGCCAGCAGCTTGAACGGGGGCTACGAGCAGTACTTC.

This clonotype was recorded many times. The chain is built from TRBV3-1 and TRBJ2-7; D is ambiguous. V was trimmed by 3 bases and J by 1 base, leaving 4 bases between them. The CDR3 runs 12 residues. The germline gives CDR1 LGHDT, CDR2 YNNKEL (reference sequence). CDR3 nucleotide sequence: TGTGCCAGCAGCCAGACGTCCTACGAGCAGTACTTC. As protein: CASSQTSYEQYF.

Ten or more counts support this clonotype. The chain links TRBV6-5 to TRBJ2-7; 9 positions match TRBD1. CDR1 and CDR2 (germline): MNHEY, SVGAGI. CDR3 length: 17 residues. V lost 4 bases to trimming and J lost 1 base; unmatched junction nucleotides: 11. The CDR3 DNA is TGTGCCAGCAGTTCGAACCATGGGACAGGGACGTCCTACGAGCAGTACTTC. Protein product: CASSSNHGTGTSYEQYF.

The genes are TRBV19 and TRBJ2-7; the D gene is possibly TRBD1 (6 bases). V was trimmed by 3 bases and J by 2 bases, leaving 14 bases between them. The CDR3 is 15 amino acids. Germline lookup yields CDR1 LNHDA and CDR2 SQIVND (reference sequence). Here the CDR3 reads CASSIPGQLPYEQYF. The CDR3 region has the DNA TGTGCCAGTAGTATCCCCGGACAGCTTCCCTACGAGCAGTACTTC. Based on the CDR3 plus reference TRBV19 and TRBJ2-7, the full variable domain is DGGITQSPKYLFRKEGQNVTLSCEQNLNHDAMYWYRQDPGQGLRLIYYSQIVNDFQKGDIAEGYSVSREKKESFPLTVTSAQKNPTAFYLCASSIPGQLPYEQYFGPGTRLTVT.

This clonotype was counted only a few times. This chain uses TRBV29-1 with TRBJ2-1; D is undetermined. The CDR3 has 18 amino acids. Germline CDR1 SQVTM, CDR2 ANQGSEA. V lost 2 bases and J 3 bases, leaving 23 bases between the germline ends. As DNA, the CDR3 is TGCAGCGTTGAATATGGTTCGTCCCCCTGGATTGGCTACAATGAGCAGTTCTTC. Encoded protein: CSVEYGSSPWIGYNEQFF.

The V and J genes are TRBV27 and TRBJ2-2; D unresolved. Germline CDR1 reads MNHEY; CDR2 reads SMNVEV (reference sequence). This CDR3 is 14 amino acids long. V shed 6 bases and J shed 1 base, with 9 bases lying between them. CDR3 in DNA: TGTGCCAGCAGAAATAGCCGGAACACCGGGGAGCTGTTTTTT. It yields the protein CASRNSRNTGELFF.